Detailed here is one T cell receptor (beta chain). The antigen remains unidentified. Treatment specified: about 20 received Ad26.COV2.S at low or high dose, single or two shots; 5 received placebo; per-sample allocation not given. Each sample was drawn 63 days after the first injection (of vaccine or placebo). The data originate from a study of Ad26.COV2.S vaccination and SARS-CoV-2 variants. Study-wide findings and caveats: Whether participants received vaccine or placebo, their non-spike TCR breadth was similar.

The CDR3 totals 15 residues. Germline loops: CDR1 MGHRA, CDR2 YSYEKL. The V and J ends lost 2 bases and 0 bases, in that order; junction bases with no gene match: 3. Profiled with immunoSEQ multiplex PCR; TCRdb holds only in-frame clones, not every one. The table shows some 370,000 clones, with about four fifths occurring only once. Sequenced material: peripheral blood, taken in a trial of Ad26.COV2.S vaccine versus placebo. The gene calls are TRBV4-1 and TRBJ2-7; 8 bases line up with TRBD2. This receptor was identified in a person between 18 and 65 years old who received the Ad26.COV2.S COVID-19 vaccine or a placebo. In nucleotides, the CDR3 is TGCGCCAGCAGCCAAAAGACTAGCGCCTCCTACGAGCAGTACTTC. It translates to CASSQKTSASYEQYF.